The rows below give T cell receptor beta chains drawn from one sample of a study of regulatory T cells in long-lasting Graves disease. MiXCR, run by TCRdb on the multiplex PCR reads, gives a single entry per CDR3 protein. The sample includes 390,000 or so distinct CDR3 sequences, 12% of them seen just once. This sample also belongs to another study, concerning T cells in Graves' hyperthyroidism and ophthalmopathy.

The specimen was peripheral blood mononuclear cells (PBMCs), collected at new diagnosis, from a patient treated with antithyroid drugs. Receptor source: a woman under 30 with Graves disease. Each CDR3 is given with its conserved first and last residue. A D gene is named only where the DNA matches it firmly. Expanded clones are given a class, and other clones once, few, many or no size at all.

v_gene	abundance	j_gene	d_gene	CDR3aa	CDR3nt
TRBV4-1	few	TRBJ2-2	.	CASSPWGEGARTGELFF	TGCGCCAGCAGCCCCTGGGGGGAGGGGGCGCGGACCGGGGAGCTGTTTTTT
TRBV27	many	TRBJ2-7	TRBD2	CASRRLAGEYYEQYF	TGTGCCAGCAGAAGACTAGCGGGAGAGTACTACGAGCAGTACTTC
TRBV6-1	many	TRBJ2-1	TRBD2	CASSVTTSGEQFF	TGTGCCAGCAGCGTTACTACTAGCGGGGAGCAGTTCTTC
TRBV18	many	TRBJ2-1	.	CASSGSVGNEQFF	TGTGCCAGCTCAGGTTCCGTTGGGAATGAGCAGTTCTTC
TRBV28	many	TRBJ2-3	.	CASSLFFSGPRPRTDTQYF	TGTGCCAGCAGTTTGTTCTTTAGCGGTCCAAGACCCCGCACAGATACGCAGTATTTT
TRBV20-1	many	TRBJ2-1	TRBD2	CSALLASTYNEQFF	TGCAGTGCCCTACTAGCGAGTACCTACAATGAGCAGTTCTTC
TRBV12-3/TRBV12-4	few	TRBJ1-2	TRBD1	CASRQGPINYGYTF	TGTGCCAGCCGACAGGGCCCCATAAACTATGGCTACACCTTC
TRBV18	.	TRBJ2-2	.	CASSSLVRAGELFF	TGTGCCAGCTCATCTTTAGTAAGGGCCGGGGAGCTGTTTTTT
TRBV24-1	.	TRBJ2-2	.	CATSDTMGNTGELFF	TGTGCCACCAGTGATACGATGGGGAACACCGGGGAGCTGTTTTTT
TRBV5-5	.	TRBJ2-1	.	CASSLALGTSTYNEQFF	TGTGCCAGCAGCTTGGCCCTCGGGACATCTACCTACAATGAGCAGTTCTTC
TRBV7-9	many	TRBJ2-1	.	CASSLPTWDNIDSSYNEQFF	TGTGCCAGCAGCCTACCAACCTGGGACAATATCGACAGCTCCTACAATGAGCAGTTCTTC
TRBV20-1	many	TRBJ1-1	.	CSARVKGLNTEAFF	TGCAGTGCTAGAGTGAAGGGGTTGAACACTGAAGCTTTCTTT
TRBV12-3/TRBV12-4	few	TRBJ2-1	.	CASRIGQGEQFF	TGTGCCAGCAGGATCGGACAAGGTGAGCAGTTCTTC
TRBV13	many	TRBJ2-7	TRBD2	CASSPRASGRYEQYF	TGTGCCAGCAGCCCCAGGGCTAGCGGGCGATACGAGCAGTACTTC
TRBV6-5	many	TRBJ1-1	.	CASSSHRMNTEAFF	TGTGCCAGCAGTTCTCATCGGATGAACACTGAAGCTTTCTTT
TRBV29-1	.	TRBJ2-2	TRBD1	CSVDRGSNTGELFF	TGCAGCGTAGACAGGGGAAGCAACACCGGGGAGCTGTTTTTT
TRBV7-2	many	TRBJ1-4	TRBD1	CASSTRQGGGEKLFF	TGTGCCAGCAGCACCCGACAGGGTGGGGGTGAAAAACTGTTTTTT
TRBV19	.	TRBJ1-5	TRBD1	CASSGQKNNQPQHF	TGTGCCAGTTCGGGACAGAAAAACAATCAGCCCCAGCATTTT
TRBV12-5	many	TRBJ2-1	TRBD2	CASGLMLAGGPLEEQFF	TGTGCTAGTGGTTTGATGTTAGCGGGGGGGCCTCTAGAAGAGCAGTTCTTC
TRBV7-2	many	TRBJ2-1	TRBD2	CASSLKLAGNEQFF	TGTGCCAGCAGCTTAAAGCTAGCGGGCAATGAGCAGTTCTTC
TRBV7-8	few	TRBJ2-3	TRBD1	CASSSRSPIRGPDTQYF	TGTGCCAGCAGCTCCAGGTCCCCGATCAGGGGGCCAGATACGCAGTATTTT
TRBV20-1	few	TRBJ2-7	.	CSASHREGYEQYF	TGCAGTGCTAGTCACAGGGAAGGCTACGAGCAGTACTTC
TRBV6-2/TRBV6-3	many	TRBJ2-3	.	CASSYSWGPTDTQYF	TGTGCCAGCAGTTACTCTTGGGGCCCGACAGATACGCAGTATTTT
TRBV20-1	many	TRBJ1-2	.	CSASEDSYGYTF	TGCAGTGCTTCAGAGGACAGCTATGGCTACACCTTC
TRBV27	many	TRBJ2-7	TRBD1	CASSSLGTGGPYEQYF	TGTGCCAGCAGTTCACTGGGGACAGGGGGGCCCTACGAGCAGTACTTC
TRBV12-3/TRBV12-4	many	TRBJ1-5	.	CASSLAGNQPQHF	TGTGCCAGCAGTTTAGCGGGGAATCAGCCCCAGCATTTT
TRBV9	.	TRBJ1-3	.	CASSVAPSSGNTIYF	TGTGCCAGCAGCGTAGCTCCGAGCTCTGGAAACACCATATATTTT